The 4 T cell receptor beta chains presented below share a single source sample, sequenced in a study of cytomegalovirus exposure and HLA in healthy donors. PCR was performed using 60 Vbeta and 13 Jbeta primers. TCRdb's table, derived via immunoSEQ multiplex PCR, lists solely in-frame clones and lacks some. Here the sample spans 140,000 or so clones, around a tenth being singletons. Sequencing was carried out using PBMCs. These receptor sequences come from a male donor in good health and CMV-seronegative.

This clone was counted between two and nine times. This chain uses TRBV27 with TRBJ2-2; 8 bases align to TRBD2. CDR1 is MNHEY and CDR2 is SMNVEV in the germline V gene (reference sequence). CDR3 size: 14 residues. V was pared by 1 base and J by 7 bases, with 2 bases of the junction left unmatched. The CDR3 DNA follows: TGTGCCAGCAGTTTATGGCTAGCGGGCGGGGAGCTGTTTTTT. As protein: CASSLWLAGGELFF.

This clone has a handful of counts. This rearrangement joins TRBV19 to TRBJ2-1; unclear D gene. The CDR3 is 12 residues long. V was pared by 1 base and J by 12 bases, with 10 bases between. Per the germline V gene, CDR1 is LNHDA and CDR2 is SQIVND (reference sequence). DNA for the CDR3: TGTGCCAGTAGTATAGGAGGAACACGGCAGTTCTTC. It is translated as CASSIGGTRQFF.

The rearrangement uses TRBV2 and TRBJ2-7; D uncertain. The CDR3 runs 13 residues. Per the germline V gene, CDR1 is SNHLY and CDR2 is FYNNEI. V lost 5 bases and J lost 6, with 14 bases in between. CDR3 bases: TGTGCCAGCAGTCTCGAGCTAGAACGCGAGCAGTACTTC. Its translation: CASSLELEREQYF.

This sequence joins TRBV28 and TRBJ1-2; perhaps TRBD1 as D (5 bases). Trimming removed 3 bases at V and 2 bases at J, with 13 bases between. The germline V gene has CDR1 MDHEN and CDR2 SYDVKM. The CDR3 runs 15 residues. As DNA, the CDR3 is TGTGCCAGCAGTTTGTTGGGGGGGGTGAACTATGGCTACACCTTC. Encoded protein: CASSLLGGVNYGYTF.